This T cell receptor (beta chain) was sequenced during a study of shared clonotypes between healthy human individuals (dated by TCRdb to about 2020). Study-level background: The cohort comprised a couple of women and a few men aged 18 to 49 years. Different laboratories and diverse techniques were used to prepare libraries and sequence TCR repertoires, to increase sequencing depth and limit assay-specific biases. Per donor, leukapheresis produced somewhere between about 0.94 and 9 billion PBMCs. The study deeply sequenced blood TCR repertoires of about five healthy adults to estimate repertoire size and the extent of clonotype sharing between individuals. Per donor, three plates each were used for CD4 naive and CD4 memory, two for CD8 naive, and one for CD8 memory.

TCR CDR3 regions were amplified from genomic DNA by multiplex PCR using the deep immunoSEQ assay. Extracted genomic DNA from each cell subset was spread evenly across all wells of several immunoSEQ 96-well plates, with each plate serving as a replicate. For sorted subsets, each replicate PCR was loaded with 150 to 250 ng genomic DNA, equivalent to 25,000 to 35,000 T cell genomes. Purified libraries were measured with a Qubit 3.0 fluorometer, size-checked on a Bioanalyzer 2100, and measured again with the KAPA Library Quantification kit. Each immunoSEQ 96-well plate was sequenced on its own single-read 150-cycle Illumina NextSeq 550 flow cell. For the original study's pipeline: The immunoSEQ output contained only junctional sequences without quality scores, so filtering could not match that applied to full-length reads. To assign V/J genes and CDR3, sequences were annotated using PyIR, a Python wrapper for IgBLAST v1.9, with IMGT germline references. Any read was removed if the V/J assignment was weak (E-value above 1e-6), the CDR3 was missing, or the read contained stop codons, out-of-frame junctions, or ambiguous translated residues. V3J clonotypes were defined by identical inferred V gene, J gene, and CDR3 amino acid sequence. The percentage overlap between two repertoires was calculated by dividing the number of shared unique clonotypes by the size of the smaller repertoire. Richness of each repertoire was evaluated using RTK rarefaction, the Chao1 estimator, and Recon v2.1 estimates of unobserved clonotypes. OLGA was used to compute generation probabilities for all TCRbeta clonotypes that the gDNA method yielded from a handful of donors. TCRdb holds this immuneACCESS table with in-frame rearrangements only. Some clones are missing; in checked studies, unresolved V genes explain under half, and the rest has no known cause. Clonal size and the V and J genes are those of that table, whereas D and trimming came from the DNA. Present in this sample are a few million clones, approximately 90% of which were seen just once. Jointly, the top ten make up more than 0.12% of the sample.

With regard to this clone: The clone's antigen remains unknown. Base qualities are not provided; no much larger clone lies one nucleotide away.

Broad study findings and their caveats: Because the study included a small number of donors, the genetic and exposure-history diversity represented was limited. Only blood was sampled, and tissue TCR repertoires likely differ from those in blood. Based on pairwise subsampling, the degree of clonotype sharing among donors was expected to be affected by sequencing depth. Even with the large sequencing depth, rarefaction of the sorted-subset datasets indicated that sequencing was incomplete. When several donors were compared, the shared fraction of clonotypes was about 5.2% for naive CD4, roughly 3.4% for naive CD8, 2% to 2.5% for memory CD4, and approximately 0.4% for memory CD8. Naive subsets generally had larger estimated clonotype richness than memory subsets did. Compared with non-shared clonotypes, clonotypes shared by all four sorted-subset donors had higher generation probabilities.

The donors were healthy, HIV-negative adults who had no recently reported acute infections or vaccinations. All donors were Caucasian adults living in Nashville, Tennessee, USA. CD4+ T cells were enriched by magnetic negative selection; naive cells were then positively selected on CD45RA, and the negative fraction formed the memory subset. Blood was collected by leukapheresis, and PBMCs were isolated by Ficoll-Histopaque density gradient centrifugation and then cryopreserved in liquid nitrogen vapor phase. Purity and quantity of every magnetically sorted T cell population were checked by analytical flow cytometry. Genomic DNA was isolated from each sorted fraction and quantified by UV absorbance on a Nanodrop 2000c. The CDR3 runs 12 residues from the cysteine to the phenylalanine. Just the 36-base CDR3 DNA is kept, in frame starting at base 1. V and J are truncated by 4 bases and 3 bases respectively, leaving an intervening sequence of 7 bases. Per the germline V gene, MGHDK is the CDR1 and SYGVNS is the CDR2.

Input material: naive CD4+ T cells sorted from blood. The label giving this sample's cell subset or site can be read as: CD45RA+ positively selected. The chain is assembled from TRBV25-1 and TRBJ2-7; a confident D gene designation cannot be given. This receptor was taken from a man between 18 and 29 years old in good health. The DNA reads as follows: TGTGCCAGCAGTGTGTCGTACTACGAGCAGTACTTC. Its product reads: CASSVSYYEQYF.